These T cell receptor beta chains were read from a single sample in a study of breast tumors, draining lymph nodes, adjacent tissues. TCRdb itself ran the multiplex PCR reads through MiXCR, one entry per CDR3 protein. The data contain 85,000 to 130,000 distinct CDR3 sequences, roughly 29% of them singletons. Sequencing was done on a sample of axillary lymph node tissue. Receptor source: a female donor with breast cancer. Some clones in this sample may be carry-over from other donors' samples. CDR3s include the opening cysteine and the closing phenylalanine or tryptophan. D genes are given only for firm matches. Rows may omit the clone size; those that give it use once, few, many or a size class.

CDR3 protein: CASMEGLTSEAFF
CDR3 DNA: TGCGCCAGCATGGAGGGGTTAACGAGTGAAGCTTTCTTT
clone size: .
CDR3 length: 13
D gene: .
V gene: TRBV5-1
J gene: TRBJ1-1

CDR3 protein: CASSQELTGVPSTDTQYF
CDR3 DNA: TGTGCCAGCAGCCAAGAACTTACGGGGGTTCCTAGCACAGATACGCAGTATTTT
clone size: few
CDR3 length: 18
D gene: .
V gene: TRBV4-2
J gene: TRBJ2-3

CDR3 protein: CASSQGDPPWNEQFF
CDR3 DNA: TGCGCCAGCAGCCAAGGGGACCCCCCTTGGAATGAGCAGTTCTTC
clone size: many
CDR3 length: 15
D gene: .
V gene: TRBV4-1
J gene: TRBJ2-1

CDR3 protein: CASSLQGAMGAQYF
CDR3 DNA: TGTGCCAGCAGCCTACAGGGGGCCATGGGGGCCCAGTACTTC
clone size: many
CDR3 length: 14
D gene: TRBD1
V gene: TRBV7-3
J gene: TRBJ2-5

CDR3 protein: CSASAGLSSSEQYF
CDR3 DNA: TGCAGTGCTAGCGCGGGCCTTAGCTCCTCCGAGCAGTACTTC
clone size: .
CDR3 length: 14
D gene: .
V gene: TRBV20-1
J gene: TRBJ2-7

CDR3 protein: CASSLAPPPSEQFF
CDR3 DNA: TGTGCCAGCAGCTTAGCCCCCCCACCCAGTGAGCAGTTCTTC
clone size: many
CDR3 length: 14
D gene: .
V gene: TRBV11-3
J gene: TRBJ2-1

CDR3 protein: CASSLEGGDTIYF
CDR3 DNA: TGTGCCAGCAGCTTAGAAGGGGGGGACACCATATATTTT
clone size: many
CDR3 length: 13
D gene: .
V gene: TRBV11-2
J gene: TRBJ1-3

CDR3 protein: CASSLAGNSPLHF
CDR3 DNA: TGTGCCAGCAGCTTAGCCGGGAATTCACCCCTCCACTTT
clone size: once
CDR3 length: 13
D gene: .
V gene: TRBV7-2
J gene: TRBJ1-6

CDR3 protein: CASRDPSTDTQYF
CDR3 DNA: TGTGCCAGTAGAGACCCTAGCACAGATACGCAGTATTTT
clone size: many
CDR3 length: 13
D gene: .
V gene: TRBV19
J gene: TRBJ2-3

CDR3 protein: CASSILSGTGGNTQYF
CDR3 DNA: TGTGCCAGCAGCATCCTTTCCGGGACAGGGGGAAATACGCAGTATTTT
clone size: many
CDR3 length: 16
D gene: TRBD1
V gene: TRBV9
J gene: TRBJ2-3

CDR3 protein: CASSPTGVYGEKLFF
CDR3 DNA: TGTGCCAGCAGTCCGACAGGGGTGTATGGTGAAAAACTGTTTTTT
clone size: .
CDR3 length: 15
D gene: TRBD1
V gene: TRBV7-9
J gene: TRBJ1-4

CDR3 protein: CASSSQTGRNTGELFF
CDR3 DNA: TGTGCCAGCAGTTCCCAGACAGGGAGGAACACCGGGGAGCTGTTTTTT
clone size: .
CDR3 length: 16
D gene: TRBD1
V gene: TRBV12-3/TRBV12-4
J gene: TRBJ2-2

CDR3 protein: CASPGRASVSYEQYF
CDR3 DNA: TGTGCCAGCCCGGGGCGGGCTAGCGTCTCCTACGAGCAGTACTTC
clone size: .
CDR3 length: 15
D gene: .
V gene: TRBV9
J gene: TRBJ2-7

CDR3 protein: CSATPETRLEQYF
CDR3 DNA: TGCAGTGCTACCCCCGAGACCCGTCTCGAGCAGTACTTC
clone size: many
CDR3 length: 13
D gene: .
V gene: TRBV20-1
J gene: TRBJ2-7

CDR3 protein: CASTSTSGQDTQYF
CDR3 DNA: TGCGCCAGCACGTCGACTAGCGGACAAGACACCCAGTACTTC
clone size: many
CDR3 length: 14
D gene: TRBD2
V gene: TRBV5-1
J gene: TRBJ2-5

CDR3 protein: CAWDTSGNTIYF
CDR3 DNA: TGTGCCTGGGACACCTCTGGAAACACCATATATTTT
clone size: many
CDR3 length: 12
D gene: .
V gene: TRBV30
J gene: TRBJ1-3

CDR3 protein: CASSYNQPAYNEQFF
CDR3 DNA: TGTGCCAGCAGTTACAACCAGCCAGCCTACAATGAGCAGTTCTTC
clone size: few
CDR3 length: 15
D gene: .
V gene: TRBV6-2/TRBV6-3
J gene: TRBJ2-1

CDR3 protein: CASSPLVTGSSPLHF
CDR3 DNA: TGCGCCAGCAGCCCACTAGTCACAGGGAGTTCACCCCTCCACTTT
clone size: many
CDR3 length: 15
D gene: .
V gene: TRBV4-3
J gene: TRBJ1-6

CDR3 protein: CASSARPGTEAFF
CDR3 DNA: TGTGCCAGCAGCGCGAGACCAGGGACTGAAGCTTTCTTT
clone size: .
CDR3 length: 13
D gene: .
V gene: TRBV4-2
J gene: TRBJ1-1

CDR3 protein: CASSQRPGSNEQFF
CDR3 DNA: TGTGCCAGCAGCCAACGCCCGGGGAGCAATGAGCAGTTCTTC
clone size: many
CDR3 length: 14
D gene: .
V gene: TRBV3-1
J gene: TRBJ2-1

CDR3 protein: CASGFVYEQFF
CDR3 DNA: TGTGCCAGTGGTTTCGTATATGAGCAGTTCTTC
clone size: .
CDR3 length: 11
D gene: .
V gene: TRBV12-5
J gene: TRBJ2-1

CDR3 protein: CATSERGRRDEQFF
CDR3 DNA: TGTGCCACCAGTGAGCGGGGACGGCGGGATGAGCAGTTCTTC
clone size: many
CDR3 length: 14
D gene: .
V gene: TRBV24-1
J gene: TRBJ2-1

CDR3 protein: CAGSPVSERTYEQYF
CDR3 DNA: TGTGCCGGCAGCCCAGTGAGCGAGAGGACCTACGAGCAGTACTTC
clone size: .
CDR3 length: 15
D gene: .
V gene: TRBV9
J gene: TRBJ2-7

CDR3 protein: CSVPTGQVNEKLFF
CDR3 DNA: TGCAGCGTACCAACGGGACAGGTAAATGAAAAACTGTTTTTT
clone size: .
CDR3 length: 14
D gene: TRBD1
V gene: TRBV29-1
J gene: TRBJ1-4

CDR3 protein: CASVSANTGELFF
CDR3 DNA: TGTGCCAGCGTCAGCGCGAACACCGGGGAGCTGTTTTTT
clone size: many
CDR3 length: 13
D gene: .
V gene: TRBV25-1
J gene: TRBJ2-2

CDR3 protein: CASRQGPNTEAFF
CDR3 DNA: TGTGCCAGCAGACAGGGACCGAACACTGAAGCTTTCTTT
clone size: few
CDR3 length: 13
D gene: .
V gene: TRBV12-3/TRBV12-4
J gene: TRBJ1-1

CDR3 protein: CSARSSGETQYF
CDR3 DNA: TGCAGTGCTAGGTCTAGCGGGGAGACCCAGTACTTC
clone size: many
CDR3 length: 12
D gene: TRBD2
V gene: TRBV20-1
J gene: TRBJ2-5

CDR3 protein: CASSLFASSRQGEAGNTIYF
CDR3 DNA: TGTGCCAGCAGCTTATTTGCCAGCTCACGGCAGGGTGAGGCTGGAAACACCATATATTTT
clone size: .
CDR3 length: 20
D gene: .
V gene: TRBV7-2
J gene: TRBJ1-3

CDR3 protein: CASSMELAGGPDTQYF
CDR3 DNA: TGTGCCAGTAGTATGGAGTTAGCGGGAGGCCCAGATACGCAGTATTTT
clone size: once
CDR3 length: 16
D gene: TRBD2
V gene: TRBV19
J gene: TRBJ2-3

CDR3 protein: CASSLTGESNQPQHF
CDR3 DNA: TGCGCCAGCAGCTTGACGGGGGAGAGCAATCAGCCCCAGCATTTT
clone size: many
CDR3 length: 15
D gene: .
V gene: TRBV5-1
J gene: TRBJ1-5

CDR3 protein: CASSPGGGVYEQYF
CDR3 DNA: TGTGCCAGCAGTCCTGGGGGGGGGGTGTACGAGCAGTACTTC
clone size: many
CDR3 length: 14
D gene: TRBD2
V gene: TRBV6-5
J gene: TRBJ2-7

CDR3 protein: CASSARTGTSGRNEQYF
CDR3 DNA: TGTGCCAGCAGCGCACGCACCGGGACTAGCGGGAGAAACGAGCAGTACTTC
clone size: many
CDR3 length: 17
D gene: TRBD2
V gene: TRBV5-8
J gene: TRBJ2-7

CDR3 protein: CASSQVRGPYEQYF
CDR3 DNA: TGCGCCAGCAGCCAAGTCAGGGGGCCCTACGAGCAGTACTTC
clone size: many
CDR3 length: 14
D gene: TRBD1
V gene: TRBV4-1
J gene: TRBJ2-7

CDR3 protein: CASSVVGNEQQETQYF
CDR3 DNA: TGTGCCAGCAGCGTAGTGGGTAATGAGCAGCAAGAGACCCAGTACTTC
clone size: .
CDR3 length: 16
D gene: .
V gene: TRBV9
J gene: TRBJ2-5

CDR3 protein: CASSLDQWVALHF
CDR3 DNA: TGTGCCAGCAGCTTGGACCAGTGGGTCGCCCTCCACTTT
clone size: many
CDR3 length: 13
D gene: .
V gene: TRBV5-5
J gene: TRBJ1-6

CDR3 protein: CSLAGGPTDTQYF
CDR3 DNA: TGCAGTTTAGCGGGGGGGCCCACAGATACGCAGTATTTT
clone size: many
CDR3 length: 13
D gene: TRBD2
V gene: TRBV20-1
J gene: TRBJ2-3

CDR3 protein: CATRDSHSYEQYF
CDR3 DNA: TGTGCCACCCGGGACAGTCATTCCTACGAGCAGTACTTC
clone size: many
CDR3 length: 13
D gene: TRBD1
V gene: TRBV7-9
J gene: TRBJ2-7

CDR3 protein: CSALTTGAGETQYF
CDR3 DNA: TGCAGTGCCCTAACCACAGGGGCCGGAGAGACCCAGTACTTC
clone size: many
CDR3 length: 14
D gene: TRBD1
V gene: TRBV20-1
J gene: TRBJ2-5

CDR3 protein: CASSLNGGPGSTIYF
CDR3 DNA: TGTGCCAGCAGCTTGAACGGGGGCCCTGGAAGCACCATATATTTT
clone size: .
CDR3 length: 15
D gene: .
V gene: TRBV11-3
J gene: TRBJ1-3

CDR3 protein: CASSVGWRPPQEQFF
CDR3 DNA: TGTGCCAGCAGCGTAGGATGGAGGCCTCCTCAAGAGCAGTTCTTC
clone size: .
CDR3 length: 15
D gene: .
V gene: TRBV9
J gene: TRBJ2-1

CDR3 protein: CASSLALRQVNTEAFF
CDR3 DNA: TGCGCCAGCAGCTTGGCTTTACGACAGGTGAACACTGAAGCTTTCTTT
clone size: few
CDR3 length: 16
D gene: .
V gene: TRBV5-1
J gene: TRBJ1-1

CDR3 protein: CASSLSGGQSEQYF
CDR3 DNA: TGTGCCAGCAGTTTATCCGGGGGTCAAAGCGAGCAGTACTTC
clone size: many
CDR3 length: 14
D gene: .
V gene: TRBV12-3/TRBV12-4
J gene: TRBJ2-7

CDR3 protein: CASSQWQNTEAFF
CDR3 DNA: TGTGCCAGCAGCCAATGGCAGAACACTGAAGCTTTCTTT
clone size: many
CDR3 length: 13
D gene: .
V gene: TRBV7-3
J gene: TRBJ1-1

CDR3 protein: CASSQPGTDNNSPLHF
CDR3 DNA: TGCGCCAGCAGCCAACCCGGGACTGATAATAATTCGCCCCTCCACTTT
clone size: .
CDR3 length: 16
D gene: .
V gene: TRBV5-1
J gene: TRBJ1-6

CDR3 protein: CKGGGSGGTDTQYF
CDR3 DNA: TGTAAGGGTGGCGGGTCGGGGGGCACAGATACGCAGTATTTT
clone size: .
CDR3 length: 14
D gene: .
V gene: TRBV7-7
J gene: TRBJ2-3

CDR3 protein: CASSPGFNEKLFF
CDR3 DNA: TGTGCCAGCAGTCCAGGATTTAATGAAAAACTGTTTTTT
clone size: many
CDR3 length: 13
D gene: .
V gene: TRBV7-9
J gene: TRBJ1-4

CDR3 protein: CASSVVGTEGETIYF
CDR3 DNA: TGTGCCAGCAGCGTAGTGGGCACCGAAGGGGAGACCATATATTTT
clone size: .
CDR3 length: 15
D gene: .
V gene: TRBV9
J gene: TRBJ1-3

CDR3 protein: CASSWTRTSFYEQYF
CDR3 DNA: TGTGCCAGCAGCTGGACTAGGACCTCCTTCTACGAGCAGTACTTC
clone size: many
CDR3 length: 15
D gene: TRBD2
V gene: TRBV5-4
J gene: TRBJ2-7

CDR3 protein: CASSFKEFTYNEQFF
CDR3 DNA: TGTGCCAGCAGCTTTAAGGAGTTTACCTACAATGAGCAGTTCTTC
clone size: many
CDR3 length: 15
D gene: .
V gene: TRBV7-2
J gene: TRBJ2-1

CDR3 protein: CASSYLSGAAGGEQYF
CDR3 DNA: TGTGCCAGCAGCTACCTAAGCGGGGCGGCCGGTGGAGAGCAGTACTTC
clone size: .
CDR3 length: 16
D gene: TRBD2
V gene: TRBV11-2
J gene: TRBJ2-7

CDR3 protein: CSASGSGLSYEQYF
CDR3 DNA: TGCAGTGCTAGCGGTTCGGGACTATCCTACGAGCAGTACTTC
clone size: many
CDR3 length: 14
D gene: TRBD2
V gene: TRBV20-1
J gene: TRBJ2-7

CDR3 protein: CGAPHLGARKPQYF
CDR3 DNA: TGCGGTGCGCCCCATCTGGGGGCCAGAAAGCCCCAGTACTTC
clone size: .
CDR3 length: 14
D gene: .
V gene: TRBV20-1
J gene: TRBJ2-5

CDR3 protein: CASSLGPTGNTEAFF
CDR3 DNA: TGCGCCAGCAGCTTGGGTCCTACAGGGAACACTGAAGCTTTCTTT
clone size: .
CDR3 length: 15
D gene: .
V gene: TRBV5-1
J gene: TRBJ1-1

CDR3 protein: CASSFIGSVSPLHF
CDR3 DNA: TGTGCCAGCAGCTTCATAGGGTCGGTTTCACCCCTCCACTTT
clone size: many
CDR3 length: 14
D gene: .
V gene: TRBV7-9
J gene: TRBJ1-6

CDR3 protein: CASSDIPDGTQYF
CDR3 DNA: TGTGCCAGCAGTGACATTCCGGACGGTACGCAGTATTTT
clone size: many
CDR3 length: 13
D gene: .
V gene: TRBV6-4
J gene: TRBJ2-3